These 6 T cell receptor beta chains were sequenced from one sample in a study of OX40 agonist ivuxolimab in advanced cancers. The repertoire was sequenced with immunoSEQ multiplex PCR; TCRdb's copy has only in-frame clones and lacks some. The sample gives about 50,000 clones, over 80% of which show up once; about 25% is in the top ten. This sample comprised CD4+ or CD8+ T cells sorted from blood, obtained in a trial of the OX40 agonist ivuxolimab. The receptors here all came from an adult with an advanced solid tumor such as melanoma, head and neck, liver or kidney cancer.

The chain has TRBV6-5 and TRBJ2-1; D perhaps matches TRBD2 (6 bases). Trimming stripped 2 bases from V and 5 bases from J, with 10 bases between. CDR3 length: 14 amino acids. From germline, CDR1 is MNHEY and CDR2 SVGAGI. CDR3 sequence: CASSYARLDNEQFF. The CDR3 region has the DNA TGTGCCAGCAGTTACGCCCGACTAGACAATGAGCAGTTCTTC.

The CDR3 DNA follows: TGTGCCAGCAGCTTGGTAACGACAGGGGATCAAGAGACCCAGTACTTC. Translation: CASSLVTTGDQETQYF. The chain joins TRBV5-6 to TRBJ2-5; 8 nucleotides line up with TRBD1. V was pared by 0 bases and J by 2 bases, with 6 bases of the junction left unmatched. The CDR3 contains 16 residues. Germline V gene data show CDR1 as SGHDT and CDR2 as YYEEEE.

The chain combines TRBV7-6 with TRBJ2-5, with D possibly matching TRBD2 (6 bases). The ends were cut back, 3 bases at V and 3 bases at J, with 20 bases in the middle. The CDR3 has 17 residues. Germline V lookup: CDR1 SGHVS, CDR2 FNYEAQ. This CDR3 reads CASSFARDSLIEETQYF. The CDR3 DNA is TGTGCCAGCAGCTTTGCCCGGGACTCTTTAATTGAAGAGACCCAGTACTTC. Using reference TRBV7-6 and TRBJ2-5 for the parts outside the CDR3, the full variable domain is GAGVSQSPRYKVTKRGQDVALRCDPISGHVSLYWYRQALGQGPEFLTYFNYEAQQDKSGLPNDRFSAERPEGSISTLTIQRTEQRDSAMYRCASSFARDSLIEETQYFGPGTRLLVL.

This rearrangement joins TRBV13 to TRBJ1-1; no definite D call. The germline gives CDR1 PRHDT, CDR2 FYEKMQ (reference sequence). This CDR3 spans 13 amino acids. V lost 4 bases, J lost 0 bases, and 6 bases lay in between. CDR3 DNA: TGTGCCAGCAGCTCGTACATGAACACTGAAGCTTTCTTT. Protein product: CASSSYMNTEAFF.

This chain uses TRBV11-2 with TRBJ1-1; no clear D gene. In germline, CDR1 is SGHAT, CDR2 FQNNGV. CDR3 length: 17 residues. Trimming removed 7 bases at V and 4 bases at J, with 25 bases between. The chain's CDR3 is CASTILNGVEGSTEAFF. CDR3 bases: TGTGCCAGCACCATACTTAATGGGGTGGAGGGCTCCACTGAAGCTTTCTTT.

V and J are TRBV10-3 and TRBJ2-5; D unclear. Deletions cut 6 bases from V and 2 bases from J, with 7 bases between. The CDR3 is 12 amino acids. Germline CDR1 ENHRY, CDR2 SYGVKD. The CDR3 loop is CAISADQETQYF. DNA for the CDR3: TGTGCCATCAGCGCAGATCAAGAGACCCAGTACTTC.